This T cell receptor beta chain was obtained from a study of T cell responses to AZD1222 COVID-19 vaccine. Study results and caveats: The study reported that nearly half of spike-specific TCRs target unmutated variant regions.

From germline, CDR1 is MGHRA and CDR2 YSYEKL. The V gene lost 1 base and the J gene lost 12 bases, with 13 bases spanning the gap. CDR3 length: 13 amino acids. Profiling relied on immunoSEQ multiplex PCR, and the TCRdb table lists in-frame clones only, not all of them. The sample yields fewer than 150,000 clones, around 87% seen once. Of note for this clone: Antigen unknown.

The specimen was peripheral blood, collected on day 0 of AZD1222 vaccination. The clonotype was recovered from an adult in good health. The rearrangement joins TRBV4-1 to TRBJ2-1, with a possible D match to TRBD2 (5 bases). Here the CDR3 reads CASSQGWRSGQFF. CDR3 nucleotide sequence: TGCGCCAGCAGCCAAGGATGGAGGAGTGGGCAGTTCTTC.